Ten or more counts support the clone carrying this TCR beta chain. Its specificity is not known. The sample comes from a study of blood T cells in healthy people across ages. Study outcomes and limitations: Naive T cell percentage by flow cytometry tracked strongly with beta diversity. Among long-lived donors, naive CD4+ cells were more numerous and diversity higher than in aged donors. PBMCs left unsorted prevented a conclusive naive versus antigen-experienced comparison.

It was with a sample-barcoded 5' primer and a J-beta primer mix that a second PCR of roughly 6 to 12 cycles was run. TCRdb called the 5' RACE reads again in MiXCR, with one record for every CDR3 protein. Altogether about 650,000 distinct CDR3 sequences are present, roughly 32% being singletons, with the ten largest covering approximately 15%. V was shortened by 4 bases and J by 0 bases, with 7 bases between the two germline ends. Germline V lookup: CDR1 DFQATT, CDR2 SNEGSKA (reference sequence). This CDR3 is 14 amino acids long. Sequenced sample: blood. V usage is TRBV20-1 and J usage is TRBJ2-6, with D perhaps matching TRBD1 (5 bases). The clonotype was recovered from a woman of 80 years or more in good health. Here the CDR3 reads CSATDSSGANVLTF. The CDR3 DNA reads TGCAGTGCTACTGACAGCTCTGGGGCCAACGTCCTGACTTTC.